A selection of T cell receptor beta chains follows, all from one sample in a study of T cells in Graves' hyperthyroidism and ophthalmopathy. TCRdb re-analysed the multiplex PCR reads in MiXCR, keeping a single row per CDR3 protein. This table has over 700,000 distinct CDR3 sequences, about 35% appearing once. Sequencing input: blood. The receptors derive from a middle-aged woman with Graves' hyperthyroidism. The CDR3 runs from the conserved cysteine through the conserved F or W. The D gene is left open where the match is weak. Clone size is not always given. Where it is, it says once, few, many or a class for expanded clones.

CDR3 length,V gene,clone size,D gene,J gene,CDR3 protein,CDR3 DNA
13,TRBV13,many,NA,TRBJ1-1,CASRGSLDAEAFF,TGTGCCAGCAGAGGCAGCCTCGACGCTGAAGCTTTCTTT
16,TRBV12-3/TRBV12-4,few,TRBD1,TRBJ1-1,CASSLGRQGMNTEAFF,TGTGCCAGCAGTTTAGGGAGACAGGGGATGAACACTGAAGCTTTCTTT
15,TRBV12-3/TRBV12-4,NA,TRBD1,TRBJ2-2,CASRRQGAGTGELFF,TGTGCCAGCAGGCGACAGGGGGCGGGCACCGGGGAGCTGTTTTTT
13,TRBV7-7,few,NA,TRBJ2-2,CASSLLEAGELFF,TGTGCTAGCAGCTTATTGGAAGCCGGGGAGCTGTTTTTT
15,TRBV10-1,few,NA,TRBJ1-2,CASRRFPGDAKGYTF,TGTGCCAGTAGACGCTTCCCGGGCGACGCCAAGGGCTACACCTTC
13,TRBV5-1,many,NA,TRBJ1-1,CASSLEGAPEAFF,TGCGCCAGCAGCTTGGAAGGGGCTCCTGAAGCTTTCTTT
12,TRBV6-5,many,NA,TRBJ1-1,CASSYRNTEAFF,TGTGCCAGCAGCTACAGGAACACTGAAGCTTTCTTT
14,TRBV7-7,NA,TRBD1,TRBJ1-4,CASSSTGGREKLFF,TGTGCCAGCAGCTCGACAGGGGGCAGGGAAAAACTGTTTTTT
13,TRBV29-1,many,NA,TRBJ1-1,CSVGGRLNTEAFF,TGCAGCGTTGGTGGACGGCTGAACACTGAAGCTTTCTTT
16,TRBV10-3,NA,TRBD1,TRBJ1-1,CASSQTRTGVNTEAFF,TGTGCCAGCAGTCAAACGAGGACAGGGGTAAACACTGAAGCTTTCTTT
12,TRBV11-2,NA,NA,TRBJ1-3,CASNEPGNTIYF,TGTGCCAGCAACGAGCCGGGCAACACCATATATTTT
13,TRBV5-5,few,NA,TRBJ2-5,CASSPNGGETQYF,TGTGCCAGCAGCCCCAACGGTGGAGAGACCCAGTACTTC
14,TRBV19,NA,NA,TRBJ1-5,CASSITGGHQPQHF,TGTGCCAGTAGTATCACGGGGGGGCACCAGCCCCAGCATTTT
16,TRBV7-9,NA,TRBD2,TRBJ2-7,CASSLDILGRANEQYF,TGTGCCAGCAGCTTAGATATTCTCGGGAGGGCCAACGAGCAGTACTTC
12,TRBV29-1,NA,TRBD2,TRBJ2-1,CSALGLAVEQFF,TGCAGCGCGCTGGGACTAGCGGTTGAGCAGTTCTTC
14,TRBV7-8,few,NA,TRBJ2-5,CASRGRGGSETQYF,TGTGCCTCTAGGGGCAGGGGTGGCTCAGAGACCCAGTACTTC
14,TRBV15,NA,NA,TRBJ2-2,CATRVGANTGELFF,TGTGCCACCAGGGTAGGCGCGAACACCGGGGAGCTGTTTTTT
12,TRBV2,many,NA,TRBJ2-7,CASSEALYEQYF,TGTGCCAGCAGTGAAGCGCTCTACGAGCAGTACTTC
15,TRBV6-6,many,NA,TRBJ1-1,CASSRVGRTYTEAFF,TGTGCCAGCAGTCGGGTAGGCCGGACCTACACTGAAGCTTTCTTT
14,TRBV12-3/TRBV12-4,many,TRBD1,TRBJ1-2,CASSRTGLNYGYTF,TGTGCCAGCAGTAGGACAGGGCTTAACTATGGCTACACCTTC
15,TRBV5-6,few,TRBD1,TRBJ1-1,CASSLLQGARTEAFF,TGTGCCAGCAGCTTGTTACAGGGGGCCCGTACTGAAGCTTTCTTT
15,TRBV5-1,few,NA,TRBJ2-6,CATSGQSSGANVLTF,NA
14,TRBV20-1,NA,NA,TRBJ2-7,CSARRSGYTFGQYF,NA
14,TRBV12-3/TRBV12-4,many,NA,TRBJ1-6,CASSLRAGNSPLHF,TGTGCCAGCAGTTTACGGGCGGGAAATTCACCCCTCCACTTT
14,TRBV11-2,NA,NA,TRBJ2-5,CASNRRLVQETQNF,TGTGCCAGCAATCGACGACTAGTTCAAGAGACCCAGAACTTC
11,TRBV29-1,NA,NA,TRBJ1-2,CSLASGDGYTF,TGCAGCTTAGCTTCAGGGGATGGCTACACCTTC
15,TRBV19,NA,NA,TRBJ1-2,CASSSDLQGIYGYTF,TGTGCCAGTAGTTCTGACCTACAGGGTATCTATGGCTACACCTTC
14,TRBV18,NA,TRBD1,TRBJ1-3,CASSKGASGNTIYF,TGTGCCAGCTCAAAGGGGGCAAGTGGAAACACCATATATTTT
14,TRBV7-7,once,TRBD1,TRBJ2-5,CASSTGQGGNEQYF,TGTGCTAGCAGCACGGGACAGGGCGGCAATGAGCAGTACTTC
16,TRBV7-9,few,NA,TRBJ1-1,CASSLPFGRESPEAFF,TGTGCCAGCAGCCTCCCTTTTGGGCGGGAGTCTCCTGAAGCTTTCTTT
12,TRBV7-6,many,TRBD2,TRBJ2-7,CASSLIAGEQYF,TGTGCCAGCAGCTTAATAGCGGGCGAGCAGTACTTC
16,TRBV29-1,NA,TRBD1,TRBJ1-1,CSAARPGQGGYTEAFF,TGCAGCGCTGCTCGTCCGGGACAGGGGGGCTACACTGAAGCTTTCTTT
15,TRBV12-5,few,TRBD1,TRBJ1-6,CASEPGQGSYSPLHF,TGTGCTAGTGAGCCCGGACAGGGTTCTTATTCACCCCTCCACTTT
17,TRBV25-1,NA,TRBD1,TRBJ2-6,CANGGGQGGPGANVLTF,TGTGCCAATGGGGGTGGACAGGGAGGCCCTGGGGCCAACGTCCTGACTTTC
14,TRBV11-2,few,NA,TRBJ2-7,CASSFGKGAYEQYF,TGTGCCAGCAGCTTCGGGAAGGGTGCCTACGAGCAGTACTTC
13,TRBV24-1,NA,NA,TRBJ2-7,CATSDGVQYEQYF,TGTGCCACCAGTGATGGTGTCCAGTACGAGCAGTACTTC
15,TRBV7-9,NA,NA,TRBJ2-7,CASSFQGGSYNEQYF,TGTGCCAGCAGCTTCCAGGGGGGGTCCTACAATGAGCAGTACTTC
15,TRBV7-2,many,NA,TRBJ2-7,CASSWEEGGSYEQYF,TGTGCCAGCAGCTGGGAGGAGGGCGGTTCCTACGAGCAGTACTTC
14,TRBV10-3,NA,NA,TRBJ1-1,CASGTVGERTEAFF,TGTGCCAGCGGTACGGTGGGGGAAAGAACTGAAGCTTTCTTT
14,TRBV6-1,few,NA,TRBJ1-2,CASRIQGQDAGYTF,TGTGCCAGCAGGATACAGGGACAAGATGCCGGCTACACCTTC
12,TRBV20-1,few,TRBD1,TRBJ1-4,CSGRTGDEKLFF,TGCAGTGGGAGGACAGGGGATGAAAAACTGTTTTTT
15,TRBV7-9,many,NA,TRBJ1-5,CASSFPITLGQPQHF,TGTGCCAGCAGCTTCCCAATAACCCTAGGGCAGCCCCAGCATTTT
14,TRBV18,NA,NA,TRBJ1-1,CASSPPYRGTEAFF,TGTGCCAGCTCACCGCCCTATCGGGGAACTGAAGCTTTCTTT
13,TRBV30,NA,NA,TRBJ2-7,CAWSVGTYYGQYF,TGTGCCTGGAGCGTTGGGACCTACTACGGGCAGTACTTC
12,TRBV6-1,many,NA,TRBJ1-2,CASSDPGYGYTF,TGTGCCAGCAGTGATCCGGGTTATGGCTACACCTTC
12,TRBV6-5,many,NA,TRBJ1-5,CASSTSDQPQHF,TGTGCCAGCAGCACCAGCGACCAGCCCCAGCATTTT
18,TRBV7-9,many,NA,TRBJ1-6,CASSLEQDEYGVNSPLHF,TGTGCCAGCAGCTTAGAGCAGGACGAATACGGGGTGAATTCACCCCTCCACTTT
14,TRBV29-1,many,TRBD1,TRBJ1-1,CSALTGGLNTEAFF,TGCAGCGCCCTGACAGGGGGCCTTAACACTGAAGCTTTCTTT
16,TRBV6-5,NA,TRBD1,TRBJ1-6,CASSKGTGWSNSPLHF,TGTGCCAGCAGCAAGGGGACAGGGTGGTCTAATTCACCCCTCCACTTT
11,TRBV29-1,many,NA,TRBJ1-1,CSVVGGTEAFF,TGCAGCGTTGTTGGCGGGACTGAAGCTTTCTTT
14,TRBV7-2,NA,NA,TRBJ1-1,CASSLRFPNTEAFF,TGTGCCAGCAGCTTAAGATTCCCGAACACTGAAGCTTTCTTT
13,TRBV12-3/TRBV12-4,many,NA,TRBJ1-6,CASGSQGTSPLHF,TGTGCCAGCGGATCCCAGGGGACTTCACCCCTCCACTTT
13,TRBV6-1,few,NA,TRBJ1-1,CATTDFRFTEAFF,TGTGCCACAACGGATTTTCGATTCACTGAAGCTTTCTTT
12,TRBV6-5,many,NA,TRBJ2-7,CASSSAAYEQYF,TGTGCCAGCAGTTCAGCTGCGTACGAGCAGTACTTC
14,TRBV6-5,few,TRBD1,TRBJ1-2,CASKRTTGDDGYTF,TGTGCCAGCAAACGAACCACAGGGGATGATGGCTACACCTTC
14,TRBV10-1,NA,TRBD2,TRBJ2-2,CASGLAGFGGELFF,TGCGCCTCTGGACTAGCGGGGTTCGGCGGGGAGCTGTTTTTT
13,TRBV7-8,many,NA,TRBJ2-2,CASSLMNTGELFF,TGTGCCAGCAGCTTGATGAACACCGGGGAGCTGTTTTTT